These T cell receptor beta chains were read from a single sample in a study of identical twins. TCRdb ran MiXCR on the 5' RACE reads and lists one entry per CDR3 protein. Of 700,000 to 950,000 distinct CDR3 sequences listed, roughly an eighth are singletons. The same specimen was also included in a second study, on yellow fever vaccine responses in identical twins.

The sample taken for sequencing was PBMCs. All receptors derive from a young woman in good health. The CDR3 runs from the conserved cysteine through the conserved F or W. Fields, in order: clone size, V gene, J gene, D gene, CDR3 DNA, CDR3 protein. A D gene is named only where the DNA matches it firmly. A row's size may be missing; if present it is once, few, many or a size class.

clone_size: few
v_call: TRBV12-3/TRBV12-4
j_call: TRBJ2-7
d_call: TRBD2
cdr3_nt: TGTGCCAGCAGTCCATCGCGCAAGCTAGCGGGGTACGAGCAGTACTTC
cdr3_aa: CASSPSRKLAGYEQYF

clone_size: .
v_call: TRBV12-3/TRBV12-4
j_call: TRBJ2-1
d_call: TRBD2
cdr3_nt: TGTGCCAGCACCTCCAGCGGGAGCACCTACAATGAGCAGTTCTTC
cdr3_aa: CASTSSGSTYNEQFF

clone_size: few
v_call: TRBV6-5
j_call: TRBJ1-1
d_call: .
cdr3_nt: TGTGCCAGCAGTTACTCTAGCAGGGGTAGCACTGAAGCTTTCTTT
cdr3_aa: CASSYSSRGSTEAFF

clone_size: .
v_call: TRBV20-1
j_call: TRBJ1-1
d_call: .
cdr3_nt: TGCAGTGCTAGAGATAGGGCCGAGGGGTGGGTGAACACTGAAGCTTTCTTT
cdr3_aa: CSARDRAEGWVNTEAFF

clone_size: .
v_call: TRBV10-2
j_call: TRBJ2-3
d_call: TRBD2
cdr3_nt: TGCGCCAGCAGTGAGTCGGCGGGAGGGCCGTTAGATACGCAGTATTTT
cdr3_aa: CASSESAGGPLDTQYF

clone_size: few
v_call: TRBV6-5
j_call: TRBJ1-1
d_call: TRBD1
cdr3_nt: TGTGCCAGCAGTTACTCCCCGACAGGGTTTGGGACTGAAGCTTTCTTT
cdr3_aa: CASSYSPTGFGTEAFF

clone_size: .
v_call: TRBV20-1
j_call: TRBJ2-7
d_call: .
cdr3_nt: TGCAGTGCCGCCAGGACACAGCCCGGCGAGCAGTACTTC
cdr3_aa: CSAARTQPGEQYF

clone_size: .
v_call: TRBV2
j_call: TRBJ1-1
d_call: TRBD1
cdr3_nt: TGTGCCAGCGCCGGACAGGGGTGGACTGAAGCTTTCTTT
cdr3_aa: CASAGQGWTEAFF

clone_size: few
v_call: TRBV20-1
j_call: TRBJ2-3
d_call: .
cdr3_nt: TGCAGTGCTAGAGAACAGTCAGATACGCAGTATTTT
cdr3_aa: CSAREQSDTQYF

clone_size: .
v_call: TRBV6-2/TRBV6-3
j_call: TRBJ2-7
d_call: .
cdr3_nt: TGTGCCAGCAGCAATAGCGAAGGGGCCATGGGCGACGAGCAGTACTTC
cdr3_aa: CASSNSEGAMGDEQYF

clone_size: .
v_call: TRBV18
j_call: TRBJ1-1
d_call: TRBD1
cdr3_nt: TGTGCCAGCTCACCACCAATCCGGGACAGGATGAACACTGAAGCTTTCTTT
cdr3_aa: CASSPPIRDRMNTEAFF

clone_size: many
v_call: TRBV5-1
j_call: TRBJ2-3
d_call: TRBD2
cdr3_nt: TGCGCCAGCAGCAAATCATCGACTAGCGGAGACACAGATACGCAGTATTTT
cdr3_aa: CASSKSSTSGDTDTQYF

clone_size: .
v_call: TRBV3-1
j_call: TRBJ2-5
d_call: TRBD2
cdr3_nt: TGTGCCAGCAGCCCTGGGAGGGGCAGGCAGACCCAGTACTTC
cdr3_aa: CASSPGRGRQTQYF

clone_size: .
v_call: TRBV10-3
j_call: TRBJ1-5
d_call: .
cdr3_nt: TGTGCCATCAGTGAGTTAGGTCAGCCCCAGCATTTT
cdr3_aa: CAISELGQPQHF

clone_size: few
v_call: TRBV27
j_call: TRBJ1-2
d_call: TRBD1
cdr3_nt: TGTGCCAGCGCACTGGACCAGGGGGCGGGTGGCTACACCTTC
cdr3_aa: CASALDQGAGGYTF

clone_size: many
v_call: TRBV4-1
j_call: TRBJ2-1
d_call: .
cdr3_nt: TGCGCCAGCAGCCAAGTGGTAGACGGTGAGCAGTTCTTC
cdr3_aa: CASSQVVDGEQFF

clone_size: many
v_call: TRBV4-1
j_call: TRBJ1-1
d_call: .
cdr3_nt: TGCGCCAGCAGCCCCCGGCAGGGATGGACTGAAGCTTTCTTT
cdr3_aa: CASSPRQGWTEAFF

clone_size: .
v_call: TRBV14
j_call: TRBJ2-7
d_call: .
cdr3_nt: TGTGCCAGCAGCCAAGTTGGCTTAAGGGCCCACGAGCAGTACTTC
cdr3_aa: CASSQVGLRAHEQYF

clone_size: few
v_call: TRBV5-1
j_call: TRBJ2-3
d_call: TRBD2
cdr3_nt: TGCGCCAGCAGCTACCGACTAGCGGGAGCGACAGATACGCAGTATTTT
cdr3_aa: CASSYRLAGATDTQYF

clone_size: few
v_call: TRBV5-1
j_call: TRBJ2-3
d_call: TRBD2
cdr3_nt: TGCGCCAGCAGCTTGTCTAGCGGGGGGCTAAGCACAGATACGCAGTATTTT
cdr3_aa: CASSLSSGGLSTDTQYF

clone_size: few
v_call: TRBV12-3/TRBV12-4
j_call: TRBJ1-1
d_call: .
cdr3_nt: TGTGCCAGCAGTTCCAGTGTGTTTGGGACTGAAGCTTTCTTT
cdr3_aa: CASSSSVFGTEAFF

clone_size: .
v_call: TRBV4-2
j_call: TRBJ2-1
d_call: .
cdr3_nt: TGTGCCAGCAGCCACTCCCGGCAGGCGGATGAGCAGTTCTTC
cdr3_aa: CASSHSRQADEQFF

clone_size: few
v_call: TRBV19
j_call: TRBJ2-7
d_call: .
cdr3_nt: TGTGCCAGCAAGGACAGCTACTCCTACGAGCAGTACTTC
cdr3_aa: CASKDSYSYEQYF

clone_size: .
v_call: TRBV10-3
j_call: TRBJ1-2
d_call: .
cdr3_nt: TGTGCCATCAGTGGAGGGGCAGGAGGATATGGCTACACCTTC
cdr3_aa: CAISGGAGGYGYTF

clone_size: .
v_call: TRBV5-1
j_call: TRBJ1-4
d_call: .
cdr3_nt: TGCGCCAGCAGACGCGACCTCCGTAATGAAAAACTGTTTTTT
cdr3_aa: CASRRDLRNEKLFF

clone_size: few
v_call: TRBV12-3/TRBV12-4
j_call: TRBJ1-1
d_call: TRBD1
cdr3_nt: TGTGCCAGCAGCCCTAGGACAGGGGGCTTGAGTTCGACTGAAGCTTTCTTT
cdr3_aa: CASSPRTGGLSSTEAFF

clone_size: .
v_call: TRBV10-3
j_call: TRBJ2-6
d_call: .
cdr3_nt: TGTGCCATCAGTGAGTCGGGGGGGCCCTCTGGGGCCAACGTCCTGACTTTC
cdr3_aa: CAISESGGPSGANVLTF

clone_size: many
v_call: TRBV2
j_call: TRBJ1-1
d_call: .
cdr3_nt: TGTGCCAGCAGTGTCACGGAAAACACTGAAGCTTTCTTT
cdr3_aa: CASSVTENTEAFF

clone_size: few
v_call: TRBV11-2
j_call: TRBJ2-6
d_call: .
cdr3_nt: TGTGCCAGCAGCTCCCGGGACACCTTAGCTCCTCTCTCTGGGGCCAACGTCCTGACTTTC
cdr3_aa: CASSSRDTLAPLSGANVLTF

clone_size: few
v_call: TRBV28
j_call: TRBJ2-6
d_call: TRBD1
cdr3_nt: TGTGCCAGCATTCAAGGGGGCGCTGGGGCCAACGTCCTGACTTTC
cdr3_aa: CASIQGGAGANVLTF

clone_size: many
v_call: TRBV3-1
j_call: TRBJ1-6
d_call: .
cdr3_nt: TGTGCCAGCAGCCGCCCCAATTCACCCCTCCACTTT
cdr3_aa: CASSRPNSPLHF

clone_size: many
v_call: TRBV15
j_call: TRBJ2-3
d_call: .
cdr3_nt: TGTGCCACCAGCAGAGTACAACATACCACAGATACGCAGTATTTT
cdr3_aa: CATSRVQHTTDTQYF

clone_size: .
v_call: TRBV20-1
j_call: TRBJ1-1
d_call: .
cdr3_nt: TGCAGTGCCTGGGTGGGACCGAACACTGAAGCTTTCTTT
cdr3_aa: CSAWVGPNTEAFF

clone_size: many
v_call: TRBV6-5
j_call: TRBJ2-1
d_call: TRBD2
cdr3_nt: TGTGCCAGCAGTTATTTGGGACTAGCGGGAGTACTCTACAATGAGCAGTTCTTC
cdr3_aa: CASSYLGLAGVLYNEQFF

clone_size: many
v_call: TRBV5-1
j_call: TRBJ2-1
d_call: .
cdr3_nt: TGCGCCAGCAGCTTGATTAGGGGCAATGAGCAGTTCTTC
cdr3_aa: CASSLIRGNEQFF

clone_size: .
v_call: TRBV7-9
j_call: TRBJ2-5
d_call: .
cdr3_nt: TGTGCCAGCAGCTTAGCACCGGGAGCCGAGAAGGAGACCCAGTACTTC
cdr3_aa: CASSLAPGAEKETQYF

clone_size: few
v_call: TRBV4-1
j_call: TRBJ2-3
d_call: .
cdr3_nt: TGCGCCAGCAGCCAAGATCACCCCACAGATACGCAGTATTTT
cdr3_aa: CASSQDHPTDTQYF

clone_size: .
v_call: TRBV7-9
j_call: TRBJ2-2
d_call: TRBD2
cdr3_nt: TGTGCCAGCAGCTTGCTGGGACTAGCGGACTCGACCGGGGAGCTGTTTTTT
cdr3_aa: CASSLLGLADSTGELFF

clone_size: many
v_call: TRBV12-3/TRBV12-4
j_call: TRBJ2-1
d_call: .
cdr3_nt: TGTGCCATTGCGACAGTCTACAATGAGCAGTTCTTC
cdr3_aa: CAIATVYNEQFF

clone_size: few
v_call: TRBV3-1
j_call: TRBJ2-7
d_call: .
cdr3_nt: TGTGCCAGCAGCCATGACGGGACACCGGGACATTACGAGCAGTACTTC
cdr3_aa: CASSHDGTPGHYEQYF

clone_size: .
v_call: TRBV5-1
j_call: TRBJ2-5
d_call: TRBD1
cdr3_nt: TGCGCCAGCAGCTTGGAAGGGGGCCCCGGCGAGACCCAGTACTTC
cdr3_aa: CASSLEGGPGETQYF

clone_size: few
v_call: TRBV28
j_call: TRBJ2-2
d_call: TRBD2
cdr3_nt: TGTGCCAGCAGTTTTATCTCCACTAGCGGGATTGGGGAGCTGTTTTTT
cdr3_aa: CASSFISTSGIGELFF

clone_size: few
v_call: TRBV5-6
j_call: TRBJ1-1
d_call: TRBD1
cdr3_nt: TGTGCCAGCAGCTTGCCCCGACAGGGGAACACTGAAGCTTTCTTT
cdr3_aa: CASSLPRQGNTEAFF

clone_size: .
v_call: TRBV5-1
j_call: TRBJ2-7
d_call: TRBD2
cdr3_nt: TGCGCCAGCAGCTTGGGACCGACTAGCGGGAGCTCCTACGAGCAGTACTTC
cdr3_aa: CASSLGPTSGSSYEQYF

clone_size: few
v_call: TRBV10-3
j_call: TRBJ2-1
d_call: TRBD1
cdr3_nt: TGTGCCATCAGTGAGCCTCACCCGTTGACAGGGGGGACCTACAATGAGCAGTTCTTC
cdr3_aa: CAISEPHPLTGGTYNEQFF